A selection of T cell receptor beta chains follows, all from one sample in a study of blood T cell repertoires in COVID-19. Generated by immunoSEQ multiplex PCR, the TCRdb table keeps only in-frame clones and is missing some. The repertoire holds a few hundred thousand clones, with over 65% as singletons. Sequencing input: peripheral blood. The source is a human donor with acute or convalescent COVID-19. The donor label of this sample is uncertain. The CDR3 runs from the conserved cysteine through the conserved F or W. The D gene is left open where the match is weak. Not every row has a clone size; where given, it reads once, few, many or a size class.

J gene	D gene	CDR3 length	V gene	clone size	CDR3 protein	CDR3 DNA
TRBJ1-5	.	14	TRBV19	.	CASSRGGGNQPQHF	TGTGCCAGTAGTAGGGGAGGGGGCAATCAGCCCCAGCATTTT
TRBJ2-3	.	13	TRBV12-3/TRBV12-4	.	CASRDLGSDTQYF	TGTGCCAGCAGGGATTTAGGAAGCGACACGCAGTATTTT
TRBJ1-5	TRBD1	15	TRBV6-1	.	CASSEPGQSNQPQHF	TGTGCCAGCAGTGAACCGGGACAGAGCAATCAGCCCCAGCATTTT
TRBJ1-4	TRBD1	15	TRBV5-8	.	CASSRKTGLNEKLFF	TGTGCCAGCAGCCGCAAGACAGGGCTTAATGAAAAACTGTTTTTT
TRBJ1-2	TRBD1	13	TRBV10-3	few	CAINPTGVGGYTF	TGTGCCATCAACCCGACAGGGGTTGGTGGCTACACCTTC
TRBJ2-4	.	17	TRBV14	.	CASSPTPSNAGKNIQYF	TGTGCCAGCAGCCCGACCCCCAGTAATGCGGGCAAAAACATTCAGTACTTC
TRBJ1-5	TRBD1	15	TRBV6-5	.	CASSPRQGGYQPQHF	TGTGCCAGCAGTCCTCGACAGGGGGGCTATCAGCCCCAGCATTTT
TRBJ1-6	TRBD1	15	TRBV30	few	CAWRLSQGVGSPLHF	TGTGCCTGGAGGTTATCACAGGGGGTTGGTTCACCCCTCCACTTT
TRBJ2-3	.	16	TRBV5-5	.	CASSLPTSKATDTQYF	TGTGCCAGCAGCTTGCCCACTAGCAAAGCCACAGATACGCAGTATTTT
TRBJ2-4	TRBD1	16	TRBV6-1	.	CASSESRTGGVDIQYF	TGTGCCAGCAGTGAATCGAGGACAGGGGGAGTAGACATTCAGTACTTC
TRBJ1-2	.	12	TRBV30	.	CAWSPGRYGYTF	TGTGCCTGGAGTCCGGGTCGCTATGGCTACACCTTC
TRBJ1-2	.	15	TRBV14	many	CASSQIETGRDGYTF	TGTGCCAGCAGCCAAATTGAAACAGGGCGAGATGGCTACACCTTC
TRBJ1-2	.	11	TRBV30	.	CAAHRDYGYTF	TGTGCCGCACACAGGGACTATGGCTACACCTTC
TRBJ2-7	TRBD2	14	TRBV6-5	.	CASSPLAGGLEQYF	TGTGCCAGCTCACCCCTAGCGGGAGGGCTGGAGCAGTACTTC
TRBJ1-2	TRBD1	14	TRBV29-1	once	CSASSGGTVYGYTF	TGCAGCGCTTCCTCAGGGGGGACCGTCTATGGCTACACCTTC
TRBJ2-6	TRBD2	14	TRBV7-2	once	CASRREAGANVLTF	TGTGCCAGCAGGCGGGAGGCTGGGGCCAACGTCCTGACTTTC
TRBJ1-4	.	18	TRBV24-1	.	CATSDSPIAGGGREKLFF	TGTGCCACCAGTGATTCCCCGATAGCCGGAGGTGGGCGTGAAAAACTGTTTTTT
TRBJ1-4	.	14	TRBV2	.	CASSKQGYNEKLFF	TGTGCCAGCAGTAAACAGGGATATAATGAAAAACTGTTTTTT
TRBJ1-2	.	13	TRBV30	.	CAWSPGRNYGYTF	TGTGCCTGGAGCCCGGGAAGGAATTATGGCTACACCTTC
TRBJ2-4	.	16	TRBV15	.	CATSRELGAVQNIQYF	TGTGCCACCAGCAGAGAGCTTGGGGCAGTCCAAAACATTCAGTACTTC
TRBJ1-5	TRBD1	13	TRBV28	.	CASRGQEYQPQHF	TGTGCCAGCAGGGGACAGGAATATCAGCCCCAGCATTTT
TRBJ1-1	.	14	TRBV29-1	.	CSVDPTGLNTEAFF	TGCAGCGTTGATCCTACAGGGTTGAACACTGAAGCTTTCTTT
TRBJ2-3	.	14	TRBV6-4	.	CASSDSARSNTQYF	TGTGCCAGCAGTGACTCCGCCAGGTCCAATACGCAGTATTTT
TRBJ1-1	.	12	TRBV4-2	.	CASSQTGAEAFF	TGTGCCAGCAGCCAAACAGGCGCTGAAGCTTTCTTT
TRBJ2-7	TRBD1	15	TRBV11-3	.	CASSQGQGDSYEQYF	TGTGCCAGCAGCCAGGGACAGGGGGACTCCTACGAGCAGTACTTC
TRBJ2-3	.	15	TRBV2	few	CASSETRLFTDTQYF	TGTGCCAGCAGTGAAACTAGGCTTTTCACAGATACGCAGTATTTT
TRBJ2-2	.	14	TRBV18	.	CASSPPQGTGELFF	TGTGCCAGCTCACCACCGCAGGGAACCGGGGAGCTGTTTTTT
TRBJ2-2	.	14	TRBV7-9	.	CASRFEGNTGELFF	TGTGCCAGCAGATTCGAGGGAAACACCGGGGAGCTGTTTTTT
TRBJ1-1	.	13	TRBV5-1	.	CASSFASQTEAFF	TGCGCCAGCAGCTTTGCCTCCCAGACTGAAGCTTTCTTT
TRBJ1-6	.	14	TRBV30	.	CAWSVSGVVRALHF	TGTGCCTGGAGTGTATCAGGGGTTGTTAGGGCCCTCCACTTT
TRBJ2-7	TRBD1	14	TRBV2	.	CASRSRGHDYEQYF	TGTGCCAGCAGGTCAAGGGGGCATGACTACGAGCAGTACTTC
TRBJ1-6	.	14	TRBV28	.	CASSLGPNDSPLHF	TGTGCCAGCAGTCTTGGGCCCAACGATTCACCCCTCCACTTT
TRBJ1-1	.	13	TRBV18	.	CASSPPGHSEAFF	TGTGCCAGCTCACCACCGGGGCATTCTGAAGCTTTCTTT
TRBJ1-3	.	15	TRBV30	.	CACKSQRASGNTIYF	TGTGCCTGTAAAAGTCAGAGGGCCTCTGGAAACACCATATATTTT
TRBJ1-2	TRBD1	16	TRBV5-4	.	CASSLGGTGKRGGYTF	TGTGCCAGCAGCTTGGGTGGGACAGGGAAGAGGGGTGGCTACACCTTC
TRBJ1-2	.	14	TRBV5-1	.	CASSLMEGLVGYTF	TGCGCCAGCAGCTTGATGGAGGGGTTAGTTGGCTACACCTTC
TRBJ2-5	TRBD2	16	TRBV19	.	CASSIGASGSGETQYF	TGTGCCAGTAGTATAGGGGCCAGCGGGAGTGGGGAGACCCAGTACTTC